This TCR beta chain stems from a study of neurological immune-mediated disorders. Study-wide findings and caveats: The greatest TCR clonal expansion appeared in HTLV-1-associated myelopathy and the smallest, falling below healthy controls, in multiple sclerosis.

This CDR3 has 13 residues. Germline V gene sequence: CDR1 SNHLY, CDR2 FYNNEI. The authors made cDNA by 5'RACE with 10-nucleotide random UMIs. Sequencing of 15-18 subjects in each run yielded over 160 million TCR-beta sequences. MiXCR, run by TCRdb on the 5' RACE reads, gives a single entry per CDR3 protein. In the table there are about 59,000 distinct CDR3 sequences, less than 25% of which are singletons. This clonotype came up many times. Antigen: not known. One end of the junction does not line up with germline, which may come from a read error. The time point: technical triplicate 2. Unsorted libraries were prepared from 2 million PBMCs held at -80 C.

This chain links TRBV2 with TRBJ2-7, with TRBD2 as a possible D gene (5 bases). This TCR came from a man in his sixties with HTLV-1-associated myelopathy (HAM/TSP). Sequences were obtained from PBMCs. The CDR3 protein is CASSQEGRHHGIF. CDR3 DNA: TGTGCCAGCAGCCAAGAGGGCAGACACCACGGAATCTTC.